This TCR beta chain was recorded in a study of blood T cell repertoires in COVID-19. The repertoire was sequenced with immunoSEQ multiplex PCR; TCRdb's copy has only in-frame clones and lacks some. The sample includes fewer than 110,000 clones, approximately 88% of them seen just once. V was cut by 2 bases and J by 3 bases, with 7 bases left in between. CDR3 length equals 13 residues. From germline, CDR1 is LNHDA and CDR2 SQIVND (reference sequence). The receptor was derived from a man in his forties or fifties with active or convalescent COVID-19. The sample taken for sequencing was peripheral blood. This rearrangement joins TRBV19 to TRBJ1-2; the D gene is possibly TRBD1 (6 bases). This CDR3 reads CASSIKGDYGYTF. The DNA of the CDR3 is TGTGCCAGTAGTATAAAGGGGGACTATGGCTACACCTTC.